This TCR beta chain originates from a study of technical replicates of blood from a handful of donors. This CDR3 comprises 12 residues. Germline CDR1 and CDR2: SQVTM and ANQGSEA. The V segment lost 0 bases and the J segment 12 bases; nucleotides outside the gene matches: 6. This clone occurred once. Here immunoSEQ multiplex PCR was the method, and the copy in TCRdb shows in-frame clones only, minus some. The sample includes tens of thousands of clones, approximately 95% of them seen just once. The chain is built from TRBV29-1 and TRBJ2-5; 8 bases agree with TRBD1. Sequenced sample: T cells isolated from PBMCs. This TCR derives from a human donor in good health. For the CDR3, the DNA is TGCAGCGTTGAAGAAGGGGCGGACAGGGAGTACTTC. Its protein product is CSVEEGADREYF.